This T cell receptor (beta chain) derives from a study of response to subunit inactivated influenza vaccine. Findings of the study overall: The authors suggested that few new T cells are recruited per seasonal influenza vaccination.

One entry per CDR3 protein, called by TCRdb with MiXCR from the RT-PCR reads. The sample has under 950,000 distinct CDR3 sequences; 21% are singletons. The V end was cut by 7 bases, the J end by 4 bases, with 19 bases between. This CDR3 comprises 15 residues. Germline V gives CDR1 SGHRS, CDR2 YFSETQ. This clonotype was counted between two and nine times. The antigen is unknown. Sample: PBMCs from blood, taken around 5 days after vaccination. The source is a man aged 45-60 years who received an inactivated influenza vaccine. This chain joins TRBV5-1 and TRBJ2-3; D is possibly TRBD2 (6 bases). CDR3 in amino acids: CASHEIPGLSDTQYF. CDR3 coding DNA: TGCGCCAGCCATGAAATTCCGGGACTTTCAGATACGCAGTATTTT.